This TCR beta chain was observed in a study of cytomegalovirus exposure and HLA in healthy donors. General study findings and limits: It was reported that TCR beta sequences correctly inferred the HLA-A and HLA-B alleles for most subjects.

This clone has a handful of counts. Its matching antigen is unknown. The junction and the germline gene differ at one end; a read error may be behind it. CDR1 SEHNR and CDR2 FQNEAQ come from the germline V gene (reference sequence). The CDR3 consists of 14 residues. A multiplex PCR was run with 60 Vbeta primers and 13 Jbeta primers. Sequencing was performed with immunoSEQ multiplex PCR; in TCRdb, only in-frame clones are kept and a portion is missing. This table has hundreds of thousands of clones, about 70% appearing once. The V gene is TRBV7-9, the J gene TRBJ1-3; the D gene is possibly TRBD1 (5 bases). The sequence came from a woman in her 30s in good health and CMV-seronegative. Sequencing was carried out using PBMCs. CDR3 loop: CSSSPRPGGEAIYF. The CDR3 DNA reads TGTTCCAGCAGCCCCCGGCCGGGGGGGGAGGCCATATATTTT.